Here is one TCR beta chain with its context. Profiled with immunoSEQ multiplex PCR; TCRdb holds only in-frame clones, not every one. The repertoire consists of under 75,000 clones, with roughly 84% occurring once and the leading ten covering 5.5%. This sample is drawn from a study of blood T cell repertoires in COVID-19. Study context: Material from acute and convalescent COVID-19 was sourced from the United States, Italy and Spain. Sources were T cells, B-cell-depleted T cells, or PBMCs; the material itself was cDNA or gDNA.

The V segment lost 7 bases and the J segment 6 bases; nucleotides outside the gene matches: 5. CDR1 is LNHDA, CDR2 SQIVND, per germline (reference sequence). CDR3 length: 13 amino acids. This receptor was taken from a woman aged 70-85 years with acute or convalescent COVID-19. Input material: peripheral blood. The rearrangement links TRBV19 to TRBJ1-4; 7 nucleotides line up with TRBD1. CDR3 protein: CASKQGMHEKLFF. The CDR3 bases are TGTGCCAGTAAACAGGGGATGCATGAAAAACTGTTTTTT. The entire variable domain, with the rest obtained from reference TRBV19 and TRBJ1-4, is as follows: DGGITQSPKYLFRKEGQNVTLSCEQNLNHDAMYWYRQDPGQGLRLIYYSQIVNDFQKGDIAEGYSVSREKKESFPLTVTSAQKNPTAFYLCASKQGMHEKLFFGSGTQLSVL.